This entry describes one T cell receptor beta chain. Original handling: Estimates of nucleated cell counts were drawn from the amplification of reference gene primers. Data came from immunoSEQ multiplex PCR; TCRdb stores just in-frame clones and leaves some out. V, J and clone size are taken as reported in that table, and D and trimming were inferred from the DNA itself. The profile shows a few hundred thousand clones, roughly 80% of them singletons. V gave up 6 bases and J gave up 9 bases, with 15 bases separating them. Germline CDR1 is MNHEY and CDR2 is SVGAGI. CDR3 length: 13 residues. This entry comes from a study of blood T cell repertoires in COVID-19. The overall study: COVID-19 samples, acute and convalescent, were from the United States, Italy and Spain.

The source material was PBMCs or T cells enriched from blood (not recorded which). The TCR comes from a man in his thirties or forties with acute COVID-19. This sequence joins TRBV6-5 and TRBJ1-5; D is perhaps TRBD1 (5 bases). For the CDR3, the DNA is TGTGCCAGCAGCCCCGAAGGGGCAGGGCCCCAGCATTTT. Translated, it gives CASSPEGAGPQHF.